This entry lists 27 T cell receptor beta chains sequenced from one sample in a study of blood T cell repertoires in COVID-19. Method: immunoSEQ multiplex PCR; TCRdb's copy keeps in-frame clones and lacks some. The repertoire holds 53,000 or so clones, with roughly three quarters as singletons. Sequenced sample: peripheral blood. The source of these receptors is a human donor with active or convalescent COVID-19. The donor label of this sample is uncertain.

This chain joins TRBV6-2 or TRBV6-3 and TRBJ2-1; 10 bases are a match to TRBD1. V lost 5 bases and J lost 7; bases outside the gene matches: 11. The CDR3 has 16 amino acids. Germline V gene sequence: CDR1 MNHEY, CDR2 SVGEGT. The CDR3, as DNA: TGTGCCAGCAGTCGCCCCAGGGACAGGGGACGTAATGAGCAGTTCTTC. Translated: CASSRPRDRGRNEQFF.

This chain uses TRBV7-9 with TRBJ2-3; D possibly corresponds to TRBD2 (5 bases). CDR3 length: 13 amino acids. Trimming pared 5 bases from V and 3 bases from J, leaving 9 bases between. In germline, CDR1 is SEHNR, CDR2 FQNEAQ (reference sequence). The CDR3 DNA sequence: TGTGCCAGCAGCCCGCCGGGGACAGATACGCAGTATTTT. Translating gives CASSPPGTDTQYF. The full variable domain, completed using reference TRBV7-9 and TRBJ2-3, is DTGVSQNPRHKITKRGQNVTFRCDPISEHNRLYWYRQTLGQGPEFLTYFQNEAQLEKSRLLSDRFSAERPKGSFSTLEIQRTEQGDSAMYLCASSPPGTDTQYFGPGTRLTVL.

The rearrangement joins TRBV7-2 to TRBJ1-2, with 7 bases lining up with TRBD1. This CDR3 region has 13 residues. Germline loops: CDR1 SGHTA, CDR2 FQGNSA. V shed 11 bases and J 10 bases; nucleotides not matched to a gene: 16. The CDR3 region has the DNA TGTGCCGGTGGACAGGAAAATACCTTAGACTACACCTTC. Encoded protein: CAGGQENTLDYTF.

CDR3: CASSSATSGRAGAGELFF. CDR3 DNA sequence: TGTGCCAGCAGCTCCGCGACTAGCGGGAGGGCCGGAGCCGGGGAGCTGTTTTTT. The rearrangement links TRBV5-4 to TRBJ2-2; TRBD2 aligns across 14 bases. Germline values: CDR1 SGHNT, CDR2 YYREEE (reference sequence). Trimming removed 3 bases from V and 6 bases from J; junction bases left unmatched: 10. CDR3 size: 18 residues.

The chain couples TRBV4-1 to TRBJ2-6; 11 positions match TRBD2. J was trimmed by 1 base and V by 4 bases; bases with no gene match: 3. This CDR3 spans 17 amino acids. Germline-derived CDR1 and CDR2 are MGHRA and YSYEKL. This chain's CDR3 is CASSPSSGRSGANVLTF. CDR3 nucleotides: TGCGCCAGCAGCCCGTCTAGCGGGAGGTCTGGGGCCAACGTCCTGACTTTC.

This clone was seen a single time. This chain connects TRBV5-1 to TRBJ2-7, with 11 bases aligning to TRBD2. The V segment lost 0 bases and the J segment 5 bases; nucleotides outside the gene matches: 4. The CDR3 is made up of 15 amino acids. CDR1 SGHRS and CDR2 YFSETQ come from the germline V gene. The chain's CDR3 is CASSLGLAGGDEQYF. The CDR3 DNA reads as TGCGCCAGCAGCTTGGGGCTAGCGGGAGGCGACGAGCAGTACTTC.

The rearrangement uses TRBV28 and TRBJ1-2, with D perhaps TRBD1 (5 bases). The V gene lost 2 bases and the J gene lost 7 bases, with 8 bases spanning the gap. Germline CDR1 reads MDHEN; CDR2 reads SYDVKM. The CDR3 totals 12 residues. DNA of the CDR3: TGTGCCAGCAGTTTAGGCAGGGCTGGCTACACCTTC. Translating gives CASSLGRAGYTF.

V usage is TRBV9 and J usage is TRBJ2-2, with unresolved D. V lost 1 base to trimming and J lost 0 bases, with 4 bases between them. The CDR3 contains 14 residues. Per the germline V gene, CDR1 is SGDLS and CDR2 is YYNGEE. The CDR3 here is CASSVTSNTGELFF. The CDR3 bases are TGTGCCAGCAGCGTAACTTCGAACACCGGGGAGCTGTTTTTT.

This chain links TRBV4-2 with TRBJ1-1, with TRBD1 identical over 7 bases. The length of the CDR3 is 14 residues. Germline CDR1 LGHNA, CDR2 YNFKEQ. V shed 1 base and J 7 bases; nucleotides not matched to a gene: 6. Here the CDR3 DNA reads TGTGCCAGCAGCCAAGGAGGGGGCAGGAATGAAGCTTTCTTT. The encoded protein is CASSQGGGRNEAFF.

The V and J genes are TRBV23-1 and TRBJ2-5; possibly TRBD2 for D (5 bases). TRBV23-1 is given ORF status, its function remaining uncertain. Trimming left V 0 bases short and J 3 bases short, with 14 bases between. The CDR3 runs to 16 residues. Written as DNA, the CDR3 is TGCGCCAGCAGTCAATCGCTTAATTCCGGGGAAGAGACCCAGTACTTC. This gives the protein CASSQSLNSGEETQYF.

This clone was seen a handful of times. The V and J genes are TRBV19 and TRBJ1-2; D remains ambiguous. The V gene lost 0 bases and the J gene lost 7 bases, with 6 bases spanning the gap. The CDR3 is 12 residues long. Germline V gene sequence: CDR1 LNHDA, CDR2 SQIVND (reference sequence). This CDR3 reads CASSIEARGYTF. CDR3 nucleotides: TGTGCCAGTAGTATAGAGGCCCGTGGCTACACCTTC.

V is TRBV6-5 and J is TRBJ1-1; possible D gene TRBD1, 6 bases. Looked up from germline, CDR1 is MNHEY and CDR2 is SVGAGI. V lost 5 bases, J lost 3 bases, and 13 bases lay in between. CDR3 size: 14 residues. The CDR3 region is CASSRATGYTEAFF. In nucleotides, the CDR3 is TGTGCCAGCAGTCGAGCCACAGGGTACACTGAAGCTTTCTTT.

The chain couples TRBV7-3 to TRBJ2-1; D is uncertain. The CDR3 contains 11 residues. V lost 5 bases, J lost 8 bases, and 7 bases lay in between. Germline V gene lookup returns CDR1 SGHTA and CDR2 FQGTGA. The CDR3 DNA is TGTGCCAGCAGCCTAGACCATGAGCAGTTCTTC. Protein product: CASSLDHEQFF.

This clone was seen only a few times. V and J are TRBV4-2 and TRBJ1-1; D possibly corresponds to TRBD1 (6 bases). Trimming took off 2 bases at V and 4 bases at J, with 11 bases between the two ends. This CDR3 has 14 residues. Germline V gives CDR1 LGHNA, CDR2 YNFKEQ. The CDR3 loop reads CASSQSDRTTEAFF. DNA of the CDR3: TGTGCCAGCAGCCAATCGGACAGAACCACTGAAGCTTTCTTT.

The chain combines TRBV6-5 with TRBJ2-3, with a possible D match to TRBD1 (6 bases). CDR3 length equals 15 residues. Looked up from germline, CDR1 is MNHEY and CDR2 is SVGAGI. Trimming took off 5 bases at V and 5 bases at J, with 17 bases between the two ends. CDR3 region: CASSLFRTAGDTQYF. The CDR3 nucleotides are TGTGCCAGCAGTCTTTTCCGGACAGCAGGAGATACGCAGTATTTT.

The chain links TRBV4-1 to TRBJ1-5; D perhaps matches TRBD1 (5 bases). The CDR3 covers 15 residues. V lost 3 bases and J 4 bases, leaving 13 bases between the germline ends. Germline lookup yields CDR1 MGHRA and CDR2 YSYEKL. In DNA, the CDR3 is TGCGCCAGCAGCCACGATACAGGAAGAAATCAGCCCCAGCATTTT. As protein: CASSHDTGRNQPQHF.

J is TRBJ2-3 and V is TRBV19, with 9 bases that match TRBD2. This CDR3 has 15 amino acids. V lost 5 bases and J lost 2; bases outside the gene matches: 5. Germline V lookup: CDR1 LNHDA, CDR2 SQIVND (reference sequence). CDR3 coding DNA: TGTGCCAGTAGTCGGCGGGAGGGCCCCACAGATACGCAGTATTTT. Protein sequence: CASSRREGPTDTQYF.

This sequence joins TRBV2 and TRBJ2-3, with D possibly matching TRBD2 (6 bases). The CDR3 loop spans 14 amino acids. V lost 10 bases and J lost 7, with 21 bases in between. CDR1 and CDR2 (germline): SNHLY, FYNNEI. The CDR3 DNA is TGTGCCACCCAGGGACTCCTCTTAGCTCATACGCAGTATTTT. It encodes CATQGLLLAHTQYF.

The chain combines TRBV6-5 with TRBJ1-2, with 7 positions matching TRBD1. Germline V gene data show CDR1 as MNHEY and CDR2 as SVGAGI. The CDR3 sequence is 15 residues long. Unmatched junction bases numbered 15, after V lost 9 bases and J lost 5 bases. This CDR3 reads CARATDARGRYGYTF. CDR3 nucleotide sequence: TGTGCCAGGGCGACGGACGCTAGGGGGCGTTATGGCTACACCTTC.

The chain recombines TRBV24-1 with TRBJ1-1, with 8 positions matching TRBD1. V trimming: 6 bases; J trimming: 5 bases; junction bases outside the gene matches: 4. There are 13 residues in the CDR3. The germline V gene encodes CDR1 KGHDR and CDR2 SFDVKD. The CDR3 DNA is TGTGCCACCAGTACAGGGGGTGAAACTGAAGCTTTCTTT. As protein: CATSTGGETEAFF.

The gene calls are TRBV5-1 and TRBJ2-5, with TRBD1 identical over 10 bases. CDR3 length: 15 residues. Germline values: CDR1 SGHRS, CDR2 YFSETQ. With 5 bases clipped from V and 7 bases from J, the junction kept 11 bases outside the gene matches. In nucleotides, the CDR3 is TGCGCCAGCAGTCCGGACAGGGGGGCGAAGGGGACCCAGTACTTC. Translating it yields CASSPDRGAKGTQYF.

The chain uses TRBV6-6 and TRBJ1-4; the D gene is possibly TRBD1 (6 bases). Germline V gene sequence: CDR1 MNHNY, CDR2 SVGAGI (reference sequence). This CDR3 region has 14 residues. The V gene lost 7 bases and the J gene lost 4 bases, with 13 bases spanning the gap. CDR3 bases: TGTGCCAGCAAAATATCGGACAGTAATGAAAAACTGTTTTTT. Amino acids: CASKISDSNEKLFF.

This chain connects TRBV4-3 to TRBJ1-5, with D possibly being TRBD1 (6 bases). V lost 3 bases to trimming and J lost 6 bases, with 15 bases between them. This CDR3 spans 15 amino acids. Per germline, CDR1 LGHNA and CDR2 YSLEER. Here the CDR3 reads CASSQGNREGQPQHF. The CDR3 bases are TGCGCCAGCAGCCAGGGAAACAGGGAAGGTCAGCCCCAGCATTTT.

This clone turned up a few times. CDR3 sequence: CASSFSGIDEQYF. DNA of the CDR3: TGTGCCAGCAGTTTTAGCGGGATCGACGAGCAGTACTTC. The rearrangement links TRBV12-3 or TRBV12-4 to TRBJ2-7, with TRBD2 identical over 8 bases. The CDR3 covers 13 residues. V dropped 3 bases and J dropped 5; count of bases not matched to a gene: 3.

The V gene is TRBV24-1, the J gene TRBJ2-3; maybe TRBD2 (6 bases). V was trimmed by 4 bases and J by 3 bases, leaving 19 bases between them. The CDR3 has 17 amino acids. Germline-derived CDR1 and CDR2 are KGHDR and SFDVKD. The CDR3 DNA is TGTGCCACCAGTGAGTCAGGGATTGGCCGGGGGACAGATACGCAGTATTTT. Its translation is CATSESGIGRGTDTQYF.

V and J are TRBV5-1 and TRBJ1-2, with a tentative D call TRBD1 (6 bases). The V and J ends lost 0 bases and 8 bases respectively, with 11 bases between them. CDR1 and CDR2 from the germline V gene are SGHRS and YFSETQ. CDR3 size: 13 residues. The CDR3 coding sequence is TGCGCCAGCAGCTTGGGGCAGGGGAAGGGCTACACCTTC. Protein: CASSLGQGKGYTF.

V and J are TRBV19 and TRBJ1-3; perhaps TRBD1 as D (6 bases). This CDR3 is built from 17 residues. Deletions cut 5 bases from V and 4 bases from J, with 21 bases between. The germline CDR1 and CDR2 sequences are LNHDA and SQIVND (reference sequence). In DNA form, the CDR3 reads TGTGCCAGTAGTTTTAGACAGGATTCTTATTTCGGAAACACCATATATTTT. Translating it yields CASSFRQDSYFGNTIYF.